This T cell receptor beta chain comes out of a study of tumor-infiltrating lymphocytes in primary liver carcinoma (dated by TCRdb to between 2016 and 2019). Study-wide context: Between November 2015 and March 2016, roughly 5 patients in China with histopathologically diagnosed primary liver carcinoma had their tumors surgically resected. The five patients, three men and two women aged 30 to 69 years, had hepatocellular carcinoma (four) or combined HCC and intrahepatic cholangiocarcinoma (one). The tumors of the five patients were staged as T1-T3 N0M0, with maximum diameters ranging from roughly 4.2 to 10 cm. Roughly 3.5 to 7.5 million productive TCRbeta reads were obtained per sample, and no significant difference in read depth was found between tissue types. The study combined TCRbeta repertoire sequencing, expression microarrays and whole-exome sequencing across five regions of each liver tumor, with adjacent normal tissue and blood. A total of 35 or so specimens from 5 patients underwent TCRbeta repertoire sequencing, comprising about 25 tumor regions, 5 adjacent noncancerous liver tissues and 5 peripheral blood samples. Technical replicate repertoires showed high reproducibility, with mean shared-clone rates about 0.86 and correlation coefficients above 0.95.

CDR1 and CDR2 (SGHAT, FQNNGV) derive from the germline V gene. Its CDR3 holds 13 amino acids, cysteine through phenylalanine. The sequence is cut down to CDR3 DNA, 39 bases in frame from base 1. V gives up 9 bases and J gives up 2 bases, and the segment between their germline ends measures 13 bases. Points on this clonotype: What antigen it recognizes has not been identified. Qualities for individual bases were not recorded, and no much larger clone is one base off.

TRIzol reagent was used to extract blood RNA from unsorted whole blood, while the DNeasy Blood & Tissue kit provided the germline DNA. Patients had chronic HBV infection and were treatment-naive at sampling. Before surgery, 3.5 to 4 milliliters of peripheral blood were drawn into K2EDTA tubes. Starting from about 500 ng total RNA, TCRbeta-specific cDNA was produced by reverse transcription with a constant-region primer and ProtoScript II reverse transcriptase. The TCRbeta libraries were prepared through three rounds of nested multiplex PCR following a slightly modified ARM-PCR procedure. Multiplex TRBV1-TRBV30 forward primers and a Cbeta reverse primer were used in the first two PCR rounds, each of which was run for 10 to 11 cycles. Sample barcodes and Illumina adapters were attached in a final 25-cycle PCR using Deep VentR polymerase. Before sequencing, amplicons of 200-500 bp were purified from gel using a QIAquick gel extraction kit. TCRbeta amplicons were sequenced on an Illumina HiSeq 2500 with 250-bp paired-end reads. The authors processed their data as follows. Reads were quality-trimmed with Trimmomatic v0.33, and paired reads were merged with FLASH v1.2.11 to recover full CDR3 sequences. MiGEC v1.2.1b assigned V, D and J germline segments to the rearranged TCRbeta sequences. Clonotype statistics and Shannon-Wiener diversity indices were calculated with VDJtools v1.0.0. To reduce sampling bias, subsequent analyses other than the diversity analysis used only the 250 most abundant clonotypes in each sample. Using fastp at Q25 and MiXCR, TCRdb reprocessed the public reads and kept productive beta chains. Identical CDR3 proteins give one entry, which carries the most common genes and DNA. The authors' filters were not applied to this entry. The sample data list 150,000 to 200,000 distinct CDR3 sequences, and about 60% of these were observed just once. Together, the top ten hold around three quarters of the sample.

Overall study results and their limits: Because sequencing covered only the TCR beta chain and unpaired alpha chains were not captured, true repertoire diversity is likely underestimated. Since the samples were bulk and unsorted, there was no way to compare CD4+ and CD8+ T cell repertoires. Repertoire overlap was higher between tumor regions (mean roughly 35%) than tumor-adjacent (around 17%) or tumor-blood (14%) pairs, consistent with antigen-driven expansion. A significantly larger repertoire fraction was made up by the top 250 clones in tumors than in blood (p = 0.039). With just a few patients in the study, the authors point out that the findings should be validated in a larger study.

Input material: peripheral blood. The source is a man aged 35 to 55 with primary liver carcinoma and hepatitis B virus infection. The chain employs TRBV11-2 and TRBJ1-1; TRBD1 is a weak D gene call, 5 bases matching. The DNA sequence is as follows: TGTGCCAGTAGCGTAGGGGTAAACACTGAAGCTTTCTTT. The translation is CASSVGVNTEAFF.